This T cell receptor (beta chain) emerged from a study of response to subunit inactivated influenza vaccine. Study observations and caveats: Every seasonal influenza vaccination brings in few new T cells, the authors suggested.

This clonotype was seen a handful of times. Its antigen is unknown. Each CDR3 protein gets one entry after TCRdb re-called the RT-PCR reads with MiXCR. The data show approximately 300,000 distinct CDR3 sequences, with about 20% seen just once and under 13% held by the top ten. This material consisted of PBMCs from blood, taken approximately 20 months after vaccination. The source of this sequence is a man between 50 and 75 years old who received an inactivated influenza vaccine.

CDR3 DNA: TGTGCCAGCAGTTACTCGATTTCTCGACAGCCCCAGCATTTT. Protein: CASSYSISRQPQHF. V gene TRBV6-5 combines with J gene TRBJ1-5; no firm D call. Germline CDR1 and CDR2: MNHEY and SVGAGI. Trimming removed 0 bases at V and 7 bases at J, with 10 bases between. The CDR3 consists of 14 residues.